One sample yielded the 13 T cell receptor beta chains listed below, sequenced in a study of Graves' ophthalmopathy and Graves' hyperthyroidism. From RNA, the CDR3 regions of TCR beta chains were amplified and sequenced. The first round was an RT-PCR with HTBI primers, and the second round was a multiplex PCR. TCRdb redid the calling of the multiplex PCR reads with MiXCR, one entry per CDR3 protein. The data contain 1 million to 1.3 million distinct CDR3 sequences, 35% to 40% of them singletons. The sample taken for sequencing was peripheral blood or thyroid tissue (not recorded which). The source of these receptors is an adult man with Graves' hyperthyroidism.

This clonotype was observed many times. The genes are TRBV7-8 and TRBJ2-5; 10 bases map to TRBD2. Germline assignment: CDR1 SGHVS and CDR2 FQNEAQ. The ends lost 6 bases at V and 4 bases at J; junction bases unmatched: 5. The CDR3 loop spans 14 amino acids. The CDR3 DNA follows: TGTGCCAGCAGAGCGGGGGGGCCGGTAGAGACCCAGTACTTC. Residues: CASRAGGPVETQYF. The whole variable domain, remainder taken from reference TRBV7-8 and TRBJ2-5, is GAGVSQSPRYKVAKRGQDVALRCDPISGHVSLFWYQQALGQGPEFLTYFQNEAQLDKSGLPSDRFFAERPEGSVSTLKIQRTQQEDSAVYLCASRAGGPVETQYFGPGTRLLVL.

This clonotype was recorded only once. The chain joins TRBV20-1 to TRBJ1-6; 10 bases line up with TRBD1. This CDR3 has 16 residues. Germline V gives CDR1 DFQATT, CDR2 SNEGSKA (reference sequence). V gave up 0 bases and J gave up 8 bases; unmatched junction bases: 7. CDR3 in amino acids: CSARDGGTGADSPLHF. The CDR3 coding sequence is TGCAGTGCTAGAGATGGGGGGACAGGGGCAGATTCACCCCTCCACTTT.

This clonotype was counted many times. V is TRBV7-8 and J is TRBJ2-5, with a tentative D call TRBD1 (5 bases). This CDR3 region has 15 residues. Germline CDR1 SGHVS, CDR2 FQNEAQ. V was pared by 5 bases and J by 0 bases, with 13 bases between. The CDR3 DNA follows: TGTGCCAGCAGCCCCTCCGGACACTACCAAGAGACCCAGTACTTC. Amino acids: CASSPSGHYQETQYF.

The gene calls are TRBV5-1 and TRBJ1-2; 8 nucleotides align to TRBD1. The CDR3 is made up of 16 amino acids. Per the germline V gene, CDR1 is SGHRS and CDR2 is YFSETQ. The ends lost 4 bases at V and 6 bases at J; junction bases unmatched: 14. CDR3 DNA sequence: TGCGCCAGCAGCCCACTTGGACAGGGACTAACAGATGGCTACACCTTC. Translated, it gives CASSPLGQGLTDGYTF.

Note on this clonotype: Mismatch with germline at one junction end may stem from a read error. V is TRBV5-5 and J is TRBJ2-7; D is unclear. Germline assignment: CDR1 SGHKS and CDR2 YYEKEE (reference sequence). The CDR3 runs to 15 residues. As DNA, the CDR3 is TGCGCCAGCAGCCAAGATGTGAATCCTGTATACGAGCAGTACTTC. Protein sequence: CASSQDVNPVYEQYF.

This clonotype was seen only a few times. The chain has TRBV4-2 and TRBJ1-5; D gene ambiguous. The ends were cut back, 0 bases at V and 1 base at J, with 7 bases in the middle. The CDR3 is made up of 15 amino acids. The V gene's germline CDR1 is LGHNA and CDR2 YNFKEQ. The DNA for the CDR3 is TGTGCCAGCAGCCAAGAAAAGTACAGCAATCAGCCCCAGCATTTT. Residues: CASSQEKYSNQPQHF.

The chain uses TRBV15 and TRBJ1-1, with D hard to call. Germline loops: CDR1 LNHNV, CDR2 YYDKDF (reference sequence). CDR3 length: 12 amino acids. The germline V and J ends were trimmed by 8 bases and 9 bases, with 16 bases remaining between them. CDR3 loop: CATSRAPEKAFF. CDR3 in DNA: TGTGCCACCTCCCGGGCCCCGGAGAAAGCTTTCTTT.

The gene calls are TRBV11-2 and TRBJ2-7; 7 nucleotides agree with TRBD1. The ends lost 1 base at V and 0 bases at J; junction bases unmatched: 9. Germline values: CDR1 SGHAT, CDR2 FQNNGV. The CDR3 loop spans 17 amino acids. CDR3 sequence: CASSLVTGAQSSYEQYF. CDR3 nucleotides: TGTGCCAGCAGCTTAGTTACAGGGGCCCAGAGCTCCTACGAGCAGTACTTC.

The chain recombines TRBV29-1 with TRBJ2-7, with D perhaps matching TRBD2 (6 bases). The germline gives CDR1 SQVTM, CDR2 ANQGSEA. The V and J ends lost 4 bases and 6 bases respectively, with 19 bases between them. CDR3 size: 14 residues. CDR3 loop: CSVGAAGSRFEQYF. CDR3 sequence (DNA): TGCAGCGTTGGGGCGGCGGGAAGCCGATTCGAGCAGTACTTC.

The chain joins TRBV30 to TRBJ2-5; the D gene could be TRBD1 or TRBD2 (5 bases each). This CDR3 region has 14 residues. The V gene's germline CDR1 is GTSNPN and CDR2 SVGIG (reference sequence). V dropped 5 bases and J dropped 7 bases, with 20 bases sitting between them. Written as DNA, the CDR3 is TGTGCCTGGGGCCCCCGTCGGCAGAGGGGGACCCAGTACTTC. Its protein product is CAWGPRRQRGTQYF. The variable domain in full, completed from reference TRBV30 and TRBJ2-5, reads SQTIHQWPATLVQPVGSPLSLECTVEGTSNPNLYWYRQAAGRGLQLLFYSVGIGQISSEVPQNLSASRPQDRQFILSSKKLLLSDSGFYLCAWGPRRQRGTQYFGPGTRLLVL.

This rearrangement joins TRBV29-1 to TRBJ2-5, with a weak D call TRBD2 (5 bases). Trimming shortened V by 4 bases and J by 2 bases, and 14 bases separated the two germline ends. CDR1 SQVTM and CDR2 ANQGSEA come from the germline V gene. The CDR3 is 14 residues long. CDR3: CSVADGSGQETQYF. CDR3 nucleotides: TGCAGCGTTGCCGACGGCTCGGGGCAAGAGACCCAGTACTTC. Combining the CDR3 with reference TRBV29-1 and TRBJ2-5 gives the whole variable domain SAVISQKPSRDICQRGTSLTIQCQVDSQVTMMFWYRQQPGQSLTLIATANQGSEATYESGFVIDKFPISRPNLTFSTLTVSNMSPEDSSIYLCSVADGSGQETQYFGPGTRLLVL.

The chain employs TRBV25-1 and TRBJ2-5; D may be TRBD1 or TRBD2 (5 bases each). The germline V gene has CDR1 MGHDK and CDR2 SYGVNS. CDR3 size: 15 residues. With 4 bases removed from V and 3 bases from J, the gap between germline ends came to 15 bases. CDR3 region: CASSGSLGPKETQYF. CDR3 nucleotide sequence: TGTGCCAGCAGTGGCTCCCTGGGACCTAAAGAGACCCAGTACTTC.

Notes on this clonotype: This may stem from a read error, because a much larger clone lies one nucleotide away. CDR3 loop: CASGGSGNRDEKLFF. CDR3 nucleotides: TGTGCCAGCGGAGGTTCCGGGAACCGGGATGAAAAACTGTTTTTT. The chain employs TRBV2 and TRBJ1-4; D is unresolved. V lost 8 bases and J 6 bases, leaving 19 bases between the germline ends. The CDR3 covers 15 residues. The germline V gene has CDR1 SNHLY and CDR2 FYNNEI. Together with reference TRBV2 and TRBJ1-4, the CDR3 gives the full variable domain: EPEVTQTPSHQVTQMGQEVILRCVPISNHLYFYWYRQILGQKVEFLVSFYNNEISEKSEIFDDQFSVERPDGSNFTLKIRSTKLEDSAMYFCASGGSGNRDEKLFFGSGTQLSVL.